The following is a T cell receptor beta chain sequence with its context. Its antigen remains unidentified. This sample was taken from a study of post-analysis software for immune sequencing data. Overall study: Relapsing-remitting, secondary progressive and progressive-relapsing forms made up the multiple sclerosis disease courses. Notes on the study in general: Higher frequency in patients than in controls was seen for a handful of TRBV segments, with TRBV5-6, TRBV5-1 and TRBV20-1 among them.

Germline CDR1 is MNHEY and CDR2 is SVGAGI. V trimming: 6 bases; J trimming: 7 bases; junction bases outside the gene matches: 7. The length of the CDR3 is 14 residues. Presence of unique molecular identifiers characterized the TCR beta cDNA libraries. T cells numbering roughly 1 to 10 million yielded cDNA molecules that totaled some 500,000. TCRdb processed the PCR reads anew with MiXCR; each CDR3 protein has one entry. Altogether a few hundred thousand distinct CDR3 sequences are present, 34% being singletons, with the ten largest covering around 6%. The source is a girl under 18 with multiple sclerosis. This chain connects TRBV6-5 to TRBJ1-5, with TRBD1 identical over 9 bases. Sequencing was performed on blood. For the CDR3, the DNA is TGTGCCAGCAGCCGGGACAGGGTTGGACAGCCCCAGCATTTT. Translating gives CASSRDRVGQPQHF.